The 22 T cell receptor beta chains below come from one sample, sequenced in a study of shared clonotypes between healthy human individuals. Only in-frame clones appear in the TCRdb table, and some are missing; sequencing was by immunoSEQ multiplex PCR. The top ten clones hold over 1% of a sample with approximately 1,500,000 clones, roughly 96% of them seen once. Specimen: naive CD4+ T cells sorted from blood. Indicated subset: CD45RA+ positively selected. The receptors here all came from a man aged 25 to 40 in good health.

The V gene is TRBV2, the J gene TRBJ2-4; D is unresolved. The CDR3 has 16 residues. Between the trimmed V and J ends, which lost 5 bases and 0 bases, there was a span of 14 bases. The germline V gene has CDR1 SNHLY and CDR2 FYNNEI. CDR3 protein: CASSTQRALAKNIQYF. CDR3 sequence (DNA): TGTGCCAGCAGTACACAAAGAGCTCTAGCCAAAAACATTCAGTACTTC.

The J gene is TRBJ1-2, the V gene TRBV4-1; D is unresolved. The germline V gene encodes CDR1 MGHRA and CDR2 YSYEKL. V was trimmed by 1 base and J by 4 bases, leaving 16 bases between them. The CDR3 spans 16 residues. Here the CDR3 DNA reads TGCGCCAGCAGCCAAGCTCTGGGAGGGTATCCCTATGGCTACACCTTC. Translated, it gives CASSQALGGYPYGYTF.

The V gene is TRBV18, the J gene TRBJ1-1; TRBD1 aligns across 7 bases. V lost 2 bases and J lost 7; bases outside the gene matches: 4. This CDR3 is 13 amino acids long. The germline gives CDR1 KGHSH, CDR2 LQKENI. The CDR3 nucleotides read TGTGCCAGCTCACCAAGGGGGCAGGGTGAAGCTTTCTTT. Translated: CASSPRGQGEAFF.

CDR3 sequence reads: CASSPGPLRTSGSQETQYF. The CDR3 DNA follows: TGCGCCAGCAGCCCCGGGCCGCTGAGGACTAGCGGGTCTCAGGAGACCCAGTACTTC. The rearrangement joins TRBV5-1 to TRBJ2-5; 11 bases fit TRBD2. This CDR3 has 19 residues. Germline values: CDR1 SGHRS, CDR2 YFSETQ. The V gene end was trimmed by 4 bases and the J gene end by 5 bases; junction bases not matched to a gene: 19.

This chain links TRBV12-5 with TRBJ1-2; a weak D match, TRBD1 (5 bases). The CDR3 has 13 amino acids. With 6 bases removed from V and 8 bases from J, the gap between germline ends came to 16 bases. The germline V gene has CDR1 LGHNT and CDR2 FRNRAP. CDR3 residues: CASGSGGFNGYTF. The CDR3 bases are TGTGCTAGTGGCTCCGGGGGGTTCAACGGCTACACCTTC.

This chain's CDR3 is CASSYDRGGEQYF. The CDR3 DNA follows: TGTGCCAGCAGCTACGACAGGGGTGGAGAGCAGTACTTC. The chain links TRBV7-2 to TRBJ2-7; 8 nucleotides match TRBD1. Trimming at V came to 4 bases and at J to 7 bases, leaving 6 bases not matched to a gene. The CDR3 spans 13 residues. Germline lookup yields CDR1 SGHTA and CDR2 FQGNSA.

This clone appeared a single time. The V call is TRBV6-1, the J call TRBJ2-1; 11 bases align to TRBD2. The CDR3 extends over 15 amino acids. CDR1 is MNHNS and CDR2 is SASEGT in the germline V gene. V lost 5 bases to trimming and J lost 2 bases; unmatched junction nucleotides: 2. CDR3 DNA: TGTGCCAGCAGTATAGCGGGGGGGACCTACAATGAGCAGTTCTTC. Its protein is CASSIAGGTYNEQFF.

The gene calls are TRBV11-3 and TRBJ2-2, with a possible D match to TRBD1 (5 bases). CDR1 is SGHNT and CDR2 is YENEEA in the germline V gene. The CDR3 consists of 15 residues. Trimming shortened V by 3 bases and J by 0 bases, and 8 bases separated the two germline ends. In DNA form, the CDR3 reads TGTGCCAGCAGCTTCTCACAGGCGAACACCGGGGAGCTGTTTTTT. Encoded protein: CASSFSQANTGELFF. Full variable domain (rest looked up from reference TRBV11-3 and TRBJ2-2): EAGVVQSPRYKIIEKKQPVAFWCNPISGHNTLYWYLQNLGQGPELLIRYENEEAVDDSQLPKDRFSAERLKGVDSTLKIQPAELGDSAVYLCASSFSQANTGELFFGEGSRLTVL.

The rearrangement links TRBV25-1 to TRBJ1-4; the D is unclear. From germline, CDR1 is MGHDK and CDR2 SYGVNS. V was cut by 3 bases and J by 0 bases, with 5 bases left in between. This CDR3 spans 14 amino acids. CDR3 nucleotide sequence: TGTGCCAGCAGTGACAGCGCAACTAATGAAAAACTGTTTTTT. Encoded protein: CASSDSATNEKLFF.

The rearrangement uses TRBV18 and TRBJ2-7; TRBD1 aligns across 11 bases. The CDR3 covers 18 residues. Germline V gives CDR1 KGHSH, CDR2 LQKENI. V shed 3 bases and J 2 bases; nucleotides not matched to a gene: 12. CDR3 nucleotide sequence: TGTGCCAGCTCACCGGAGGACAGGGGGCGGTTTTTCGCCTACGAGCAGTACTTC. It codes for CASSPEDRGRFFAYEQYF.

This sequence joins TRBV9 and TRBJ2-2, with unresolved D. This CDR3 is built from 12 residues. The germline V gene encodes CDR1 SGDLS and CDR2 YYNGEE. Deletions cut 4 bases from V and 3 bases from J, with 4 bases between. CDR3 in amino acids: CASSFYTGELFF. The DNA for the CDR3 is TGTGCCAGCAGCTTCTACACCGGGGAGCTGTTTTTT.

The V call is TRBV18, the J call TRBJ1-2; D perhaps matches TRBD1 (5 bases). Trimming shortened V by 5 bases and J by 4 bases, and 23 bases separated the two germline ends. The CDR3 consists of 17 residues. Germline V lookup: CDR1 KGHSH, CDR2 LQKENI. This CDR3 reads CASSELGPPPEGYGYTF. In DNA, the CDR3 is TGTGCCAGCTCAGAACTGGGACCTCCACCCGAAGGCTATGGCTACACCTTC.

The genes are TRBV2 and TRBJ1-5; 8 nucleotides agree with TRBD1. The junction had 6 bases not matched to a gene; V was cut back by 7 bases and J by 4 bases. CDR3 size: 14 residues. Germline CDR1 reads SNHLY; CDR2 reads FYNNEI. CDR3 sequence (DNA): TGTGCCAGCAATTCGCGGACAGGGAATCAGCCCCAGCATTTT. It specifies CASNSRTGNQPQHF.

The rearrangement uses TRBV27 and TRBJ2-1; 8 positions agree with TRBD2. The CDR3 length is 17 residues. V lost 2 bases, J lost 3 bases, and 9 bases stayed unmatched. CDR1 and CDR2 (germline): MNHEY, SMNVEV (reference sequence). CDR3 amino acids: CASSLMRGSGDYNEQFF. The CDR3 bases are TGTGCCAGCAGTTTAATGAGAGGTAGCGGGGACTACAATGAGCAGTTCTTC.

CDR3 nucleotides: TGCGCCAGCAGCCAAGATGGCGCCTGGACCGGGGAGCTGTTTTTT. Amino acid sequence: CASSQDGAWTGELFF. The V call is TRBV4-3, the J call TRBJ2-2; the D is unclear. Trimming took 0 bases from V and 5 from J, leaving 10 bases between them. CDR3 size: 15 residues. Germline V gives CDR1 LGHNA, CDR2 YSLEER.

The CDR3 spells CASGYRDRESEQYF. The CDR3 DNA reads as TGCGCCAGCGGCTACCGGGACAGGGAATCCGAGCAGTACTTC. The V gene is TRBV5-1, the J gene TRBJ2-7; 9 bases line up with TRBD1. Germline assignment: CDR1 SGHRS and CDR2 YFSETQ. The CDR3 consists of 14 residues. Losses at the gene ends were 7 bases for V and 6 bases for J; bases not matched to a gene: 11. Based on the CDR3 plus reference TRBV5-1 and TRBJ2-7, the full variable domain is KAGVTQTPRYLIKTRGQQVTLSCSPISGHRSVSWYQQTPGQGLQFLFEYFSETQRNKGNFPGRFSGRQFSNSRSEMNVSTLELGDSALYLCASGYRDRESEQYFGPGTRLTVT.

This clone was seen just once. The chain links TRBV6-5 to TRBJ1-1; 9 positions agree with TRBD1. The V gene end was trimmed by 5 bases and the J gene end by 4 bases; junction bases not matched to a gene: 5. The CDR3 runs to 14 residues. The germline gives CDR1 MNHEY, CDR2 SVGAGI. Written as DNA, the CDR3 is TGTGCCAGCAGTCGCCACAGGGGGCCCACTGAAGCTTTCTTT. Translated: CASSRHRGPTEAFF.

The genes are TRBV10-3 and TRBJ1-3; no clear D. Germline loops: CDR1 ENHRY, CDR2 SYGVKD. V lost 6 bases to trimming and J lost 7 bases, with 13 bases between them. The CDR3 consists of 13 residues. Written as DNA, the CDR3 is TGTGCCATCAGGGAATCTGACGTGAACACCATATATTTT. It is translated as CAIRESDVNTIYF.

This sequence joins TRBV29-1 and TRBJ2-1, with D maybe TRBD1 (5 bases). The V gene's germline CDR1 is SQVTM and CDR2 ANQGSEA. CDR3 size: 13 residues. V lost 2 bases and J 8 bases, leaving 13 bases between the germline ends. The CDR3 here is CSVERGHVYEQFF. The DNA for the CDR3 is TGCAGCGTTGAACGCGGACACGTGTATGAGCAGTTCTTC.

The chain combines TRBV10-3 with TRBJ1-4, with 7 bases that match TRBD1. Germline assignment: CDR1 ENHRY and CDR2 SYGVKD. This CDR3 spans 14 amino acids. V shed 6 bases and J 6 bases; nucleotides not matched to a gene: 7. The CDR3 is CAIRDRPGDEKLFF. Written as DNA, the CDR3 is TGTGCCATCAGGGACAGGCCAGGGGATGAAAAACTGTTTTTT.

J is TRBJ1-1 and V is TRBV9; no reliable D call. Per the germline V gene, CDR1 is SGDLS and CDR2 is YYNGEE. The CDR3 contains 14 residues. Trimming removed 0 bases at V and 6 bases at J, with 12 bases between. The CDR3 loop is CASSVVGIGAEAFF. CDR3 coding DNA: TGTGCCAGCAGCGTAGTGGGTATCGGCGCTGAAGCTTTCTTT. Full variable domain (remainder filled in from reference TRBV9 and TRBJ1-1): DSGVTQTPKHLITATGQRVTLRCSPRSGDLSVYWYQQSLDQGLQFLIQYYNGEERAKGNILERFSAQQFPDLHSELNLSSLELGDSALYFCASSVVGIGAEAFFGQGTRLTVV.

The chain employs TRBV9 and TRBJ2-5; 8 positions agree with TRBD1. V gave up 4 bases and J gave up 5 bases; unmatched junction bases: 10. The length of the CDR3 is 15 residues. Germline CDR1 is SGDLS and CDR2 is YYNGEE. CDR3: CASSPRGTGRETQYF. Written as DNA, the CDR3 is TGTGCCAGCAGCCCCCGCGGGACAGGTCGTGAGACCCAGTACTTC.